This T cell receptor (beta chain) stems from a study of cytomegalovirus exposure and HLA in healthy donors. The V gene lost 4 bases and the J gene lost 3 bases, with 9 bases spanning the gap. The CDR3 is 14 amino acids. The germline V gene has CDR1 SNHLY and CDR2 FYNNEI. It was with 60 Vbeta and 13 Jbeta primers that the PCR ran. Assay used: immunoSEQ multiplex PCR; TCRdb lists only in-frame clones, some missing. In the table there are under 130,000 clones, around 77% of which are singletons. Sequences were obtained from PBMCs. The receptor was derived from a woman aged 40 to 50 in good health and CMV-seropositive. The rearrangement joins TRBV2 to TRBJ1-4; no definite D call. The CDR3 region has the DNA TGTGCCAGCAGTGTACAGCTTCCTAATGAAAAACTGTTTTTT. Translated: CASSVQLPNEKLFF.